This TCR beta chain was observed in a study of prognosis after radiotherapy for stage I lung cancer. Study details: Newly diagnosed primary stage I lung tumors were found in 14 to 15 patients, while oligometastatic NSCLC after surgical resection of the primary tumor was found in 4 to 6.

For this clonotype: Its antigen is currently unknown.

Genomic DNA provided the template from which TCR beta CDR3 was amplified by two-round multiplex PCR. Round-one PCR had primers specific to each TRBV and TRBJ gene. MiXCR was run by TCRdb on the multiplex PCR reads, yielding one entry per CDR3 protein. The data contain approximately 25,000 distinct CDR3 sequences, approximately 38% of them seen just once; the ten biggest clones take up about 31%. V was trimmed by 4 bases and J by 1 base, leaving 16 bases between them. Germline CDR1 and CDR2: GTSNPN and SVGIG (reference sequence). This CDR3 contains 15 residues. Study results and limitations: There were reportedly differences in TRBV and TRBJ gene usage between patients with and without metastases.

This clonotype was sampled from a donor older than 45 with non-small cell lung cancer. The rearrangement joins TRBV30 to TRBJ2-5, with D perhaps being TRBD1 or TRBD2 (7 bases each). Material: PBMCs, obtained before or after stereotactic body radiation therapy (not recorded which). CDR3 sequence reads: CAWNLQGGAQETQYF. As DNA, the CDR3 is TGTGCCTGGAATCTCCAGGGGGGGGCCCAAGAGACCCAGTACTTC.